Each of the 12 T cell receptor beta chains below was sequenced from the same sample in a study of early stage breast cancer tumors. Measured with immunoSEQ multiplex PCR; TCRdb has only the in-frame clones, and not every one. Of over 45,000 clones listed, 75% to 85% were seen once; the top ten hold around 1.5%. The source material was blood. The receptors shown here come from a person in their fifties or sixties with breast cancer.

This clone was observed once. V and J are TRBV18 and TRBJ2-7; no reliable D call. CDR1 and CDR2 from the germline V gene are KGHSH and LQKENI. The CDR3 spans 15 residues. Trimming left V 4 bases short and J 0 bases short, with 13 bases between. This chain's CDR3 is CASSLGRASSYEQYF. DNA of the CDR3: TGTGCCAGCTCACTGGGCCGCGCAAGCTCCTACGAGCAGTACTTC.

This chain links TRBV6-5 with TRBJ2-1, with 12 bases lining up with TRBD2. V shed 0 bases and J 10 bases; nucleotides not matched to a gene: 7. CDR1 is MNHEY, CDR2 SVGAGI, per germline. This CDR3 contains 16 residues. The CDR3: CASSYSRLAGVGEQFF. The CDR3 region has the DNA TGTGCCAGCAGTTACTCACGACTAGCGGGGGTAGGGGAGCAGTTCTTC.

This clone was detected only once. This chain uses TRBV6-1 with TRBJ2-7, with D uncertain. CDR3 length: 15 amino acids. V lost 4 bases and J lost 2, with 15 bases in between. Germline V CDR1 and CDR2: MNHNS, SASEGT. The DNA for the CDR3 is TGTGCCAGCAGTGCCCTCCCGGACGGAGCCTACGAGCAGTACTTC. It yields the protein CASSALPDGAYEQYF.

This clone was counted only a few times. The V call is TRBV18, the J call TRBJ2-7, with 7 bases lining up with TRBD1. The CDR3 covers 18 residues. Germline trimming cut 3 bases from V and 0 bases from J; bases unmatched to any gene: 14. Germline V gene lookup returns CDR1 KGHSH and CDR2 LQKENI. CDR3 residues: CASSPGQKKTSSSYEQYF. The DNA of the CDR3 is TGTGCCAGCTCACCGGGACAGAAAAAAACTTCAAGCTCCTACGAGCAGTACTTC. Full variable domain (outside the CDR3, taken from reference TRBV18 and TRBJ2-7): NAGVMQNPRHLVRRRGQEARLRCSPMKGHSHVYWYRQLPEEGLKFMVYLQKENIIDESGMPKERFSAEFPKEGPSILRIQQVVRGDSAAYFCASSPGQKKTSSSYEQYFGPGTRLTVT.

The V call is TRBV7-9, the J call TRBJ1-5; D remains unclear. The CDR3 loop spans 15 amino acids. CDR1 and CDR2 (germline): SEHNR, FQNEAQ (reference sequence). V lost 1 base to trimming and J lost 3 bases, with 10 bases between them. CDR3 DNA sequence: TGTGCCAGCAGCTTAGGTGGCAGCGTCAATCAGCCCCAGCATTTT. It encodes CASSLGGSVNQPQHF.

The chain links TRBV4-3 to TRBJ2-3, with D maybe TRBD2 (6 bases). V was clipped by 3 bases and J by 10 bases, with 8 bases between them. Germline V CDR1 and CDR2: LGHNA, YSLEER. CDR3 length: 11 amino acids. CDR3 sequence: CASSQGGPQYF. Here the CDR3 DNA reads TGCGCCAGCAGCCAGGGGGGTCCGCAGTATTTT.

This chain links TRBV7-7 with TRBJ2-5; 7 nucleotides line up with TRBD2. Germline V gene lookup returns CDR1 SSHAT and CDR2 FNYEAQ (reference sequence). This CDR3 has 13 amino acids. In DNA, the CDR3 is TGTGCTACCAAGACGGGGGGCCAAGAGACCCAGTACTTC. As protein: CATKTGGQETQYF.

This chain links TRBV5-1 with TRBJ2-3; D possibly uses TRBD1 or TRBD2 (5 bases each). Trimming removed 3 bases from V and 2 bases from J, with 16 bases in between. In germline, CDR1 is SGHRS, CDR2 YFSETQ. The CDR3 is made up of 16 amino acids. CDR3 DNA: TGCGCCAGCAGCTGGGACCCTGACGGGAACACAGATACGCAGTATTTT. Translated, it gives CASSWDPDGNTDTQYF.

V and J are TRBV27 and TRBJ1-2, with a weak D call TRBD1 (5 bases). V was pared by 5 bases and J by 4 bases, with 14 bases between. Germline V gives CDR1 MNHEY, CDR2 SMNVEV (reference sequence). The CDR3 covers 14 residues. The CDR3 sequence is CASSPGGGSYGYTF. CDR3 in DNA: TGTGCCAGCAGTCCCGGGGGGGGGTCCTATGGCTACACCTTC.

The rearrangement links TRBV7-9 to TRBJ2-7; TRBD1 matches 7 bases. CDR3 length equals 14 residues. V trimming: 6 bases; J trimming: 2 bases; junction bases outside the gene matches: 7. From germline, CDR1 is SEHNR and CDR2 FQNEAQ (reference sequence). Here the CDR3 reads CASRPTGTAYEQYF. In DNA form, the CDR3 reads TGTGCCAGCAGGCCTACCGGGACAGCCTACGAGCAGTACTTC.

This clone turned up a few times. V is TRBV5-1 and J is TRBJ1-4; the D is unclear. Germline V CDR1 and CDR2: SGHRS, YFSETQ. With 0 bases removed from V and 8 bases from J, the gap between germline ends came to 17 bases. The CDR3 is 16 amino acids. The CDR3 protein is CASSLAIGGPREKLFF. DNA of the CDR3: TGCGCCAGCAGCTTGGCCATCGGTGGGCCACGCGAAAAACTGTTTTTT.

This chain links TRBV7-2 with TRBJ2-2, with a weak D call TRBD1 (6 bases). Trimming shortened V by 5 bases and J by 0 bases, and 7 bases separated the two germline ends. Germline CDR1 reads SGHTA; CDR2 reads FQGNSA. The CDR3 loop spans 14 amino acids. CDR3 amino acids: CASSRQANTGELFF. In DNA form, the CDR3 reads TGTGCCAGCAGCCGACAGGCGAACACCGGGGAGCTGTTTTTT.